Listed below are T cell receptor beta chains from one sample, sequenced in a study of shared clonotypes between healthy human individuals. Profiling relied on immunoSEQ multiplex PCR, and the TCRdb table lists in-frame clones only, not all of them. The sample contains about 700,000 clones, roughly 70% of which appear only once. The specimen was memory CD4+ T cells sorted from blood. Receptor source: a woman aged 25 to 45 in good health. Both conserved end residues are part of each CDR3. Each record gives: V gene, J gene, clone size, D gene, CDR3 protein, CDR3 DNA. The D gene is left open where the match is weak. The size entry is marked missing in some rows and otherwise reads once, few, many or a size class.

V: TRBV5-1
J: TRBJ2-1
size: .
D: TRBD1
CDR3: CASSAGTGNEQFF
DNA: TGCGCCAGCAGCGCCGGGACAGGGAATGAGCAGTTCTTC

V: TRBV13
J: TRBJ2-1
size: many
D: .
CDR3: CASSRGHPSGNEQFF
DNA: TGTGCCAGCAGCCGGGGACACCCATCGGGCAATGAGCAGTTCTTC

V: TRBV10-2
J: TRBJ2-1
size: .
D: TRBD2
CDR3: CASTLSRLAGGGTREGPYNEQFF
DNA: TGCGCCAGCACCCTGAGTAGGCTAGCGGGAGGAGGAACTCGGGAGGGCCCCTACAATGAGCAGTTCTTC

V: TRBV2
J: TRBJ2-6
size: .
D: TRBD1
CDR3: CASSMTGSGANVLTF
DNA: TGTGCCAGCAGCATGACAGGGTCCGGGGCCAACGTCCTGACTTTC

V: TRBV25-1
J: TRBJ1-5
size: .
D: .
CDR3: CASSDVSEYSNQPQHF
DNA: TGTGCCAGCAGTGATGTGTCCGAGTATAGCAATCAGCCCCAGCATTTT

V: TRBV11-2
J: TRBJ2-7
size: .
D: .
CDR3: CASSPRPLGIYEQYF
DNA: TGTGCCAGCAGCCCTCGACCCCTGGGGATCTACGAGCAGTACTTC

V: TRBV7-9
J: TRBJ2-2
size: once
D: TRBD1
CDR3: CASSPQTGDIGELFF
DNA: TGTGCCAGCAGCCCACAGACAGGGGATATCGGGGAGCTGTTTTTT

V: TRBV11-2
J: TRBJ1-2
size: .
D: TRBD1
CDR3: CASSLSGTGGYTF
DNA: TGTGCCAGCAGCCTGTCGGGGACAGGGGGCTACACCTTC

V: TRBV6-1
J: TRBJ1-4
size: .
D: .
CDR3: CASQKTATNEKLFF
DNA: TGTGCCAGCCAAAAGACCGCAACTAATGAAAAACTGTTTTTT

V: TRBV5-1
J: TRBJ2-2
size: many
D: .
CDR3: CASSLGNSMTGELFF
DNA: TGCGCCAGCAGCTTAGGTAATAGCATGACCGGGGAGCTGTTTTTT

V: TRBV18
J: TRBJ2-3
size: .
D: .
CDR3: CASSPGRSTDTQYF
DNA: TGTGCCAGCTCACCAGGCAGGAGCACAGATACGCAGTATTTT

V: TRBV7-9
J: TRBJ2-3
size: .
D: .
CDR3: CASSLGTSGADTQYF
DNA: TGTGCCAGCAGCTTAGGTACGTCGGGAGCAGATACGCAGTATTTT

V: TRBV6-5
J: TRBJ2-3
size: .
D: .
CDR3: CASRGSGTDTQYF
DNA: TGTGCCAGCAGGGGGTCGGGCACAGATACGCAGTATTTT

V: TRBV21-1
J: TRBJ2-3
size: .
D: .
CDR3: CASSKVPAGGRADTQYF
DNA: TGTGCCAGCAGCAAAGTTCCAGCGGGAGGTAGGGCAGATACGCAGTATTTT

V: TRBV15
J: TRBJ2-2
size: once
D: TRBD2
CDR3: CATSRAGGPTGELFF
DNA: TGTGCCACCAGCAGAGCGGGAGGTCCCACCGGGGAGCTGTTTTTT

V: TRBV7-3
J: TRBJ2-1
size: .
D: TRBD1
CDR3: CASSSRDRATYNEQFF
DNA: TGTGCCAGCAGCTCCCGGGACAGGGCTACCTACAATGAGCAGTTCTTC

V: TRBV18
J: TRBJ1-2
size: once
D: TRBD1
CDR3: CASSPLKFDRGMRSYTF
DNA: TGTGCCAGCTCACCACTAAAATTCGACAGGGGGATGAGATCCTACACCTTC

V: TRBV18
J: TRBJ1-1
size: .
D: .
CDR3: CASSPAAVEAFF
DNA: TGTGCCAGCTCACCGGCAGCTGTTGAAGCTTTCTTT

V: TRBV5-4
J: TRBJ1-2
size: few
D: TRBD1
CDR3: CASSLDRDAGYTF
DNA: TGTGCCAGCAGCCTGGACAGGGACGCTGGCTACACCTTC

V: TRBV7-9
J: TRBJ1-1
size: .
D: .
CDR3: CASSLATGSEAFF
DNA: TGTGCCAGCAGCTTAGCTACTGGAAGTGAAGCTTTCTTT

V: TRBV5-1
J: TRBJ2-1
size: .
D: .
CDR3: CASSRSGDLTYNEQFF
DNA: TGCGCCAGCAGCCGATCAGGGGACCTTACCTACAATGAGCAGTTCTTC

V: TRBV11-3
J: TRBJ2-4
size: once
D: TRBD2
CDR3: CASSLGGLAGRQNIQYF
DNA: TGTGCCAGCAGCTTAGGGGGACTAGCGGGCCGCCAAAACATTCAGTACTTC

V: TRBV5-5
J: TRBJ2-7
size: few
D: TRBD1
CDR3: CASSLQGSYEQYF
DNA: TGTGCCAGCAGCTTACAGGGGTCCTACGAGCAGTACTTC

V: TRBV10-3
J: TRBJ2-3
size: .
D: .
CDR3: CAIRDTSTDTQYF
DNA: TGTGCCATCCGGGACACGAGCACAGATACGCAGTATTTT

V: TRBV7-8
J: TRBJ2-1
size: .
D: .
CDR3: CASSPNRDSYNEQFF
DNA: TGTGCCAGCAGCCCGAACCGGGACTCTTACAATGAGCAGTTCTTC

V: TRBV19
J: TRBJ1-2
size: .
D: .
CDR3: CASRPPRGGYTF
DNA: TGTGCCAGCCGCCCGCCCAGGGGTGGCTACACCTTC

V: TRBV5-1
J: TRBJ1-1
size: .
D: .
CDR3: CASSLNADNTEAFF
DNA: TGCGCCAGCAGCTTGAACGCCGACAACACTGAAGCTTTCTTT